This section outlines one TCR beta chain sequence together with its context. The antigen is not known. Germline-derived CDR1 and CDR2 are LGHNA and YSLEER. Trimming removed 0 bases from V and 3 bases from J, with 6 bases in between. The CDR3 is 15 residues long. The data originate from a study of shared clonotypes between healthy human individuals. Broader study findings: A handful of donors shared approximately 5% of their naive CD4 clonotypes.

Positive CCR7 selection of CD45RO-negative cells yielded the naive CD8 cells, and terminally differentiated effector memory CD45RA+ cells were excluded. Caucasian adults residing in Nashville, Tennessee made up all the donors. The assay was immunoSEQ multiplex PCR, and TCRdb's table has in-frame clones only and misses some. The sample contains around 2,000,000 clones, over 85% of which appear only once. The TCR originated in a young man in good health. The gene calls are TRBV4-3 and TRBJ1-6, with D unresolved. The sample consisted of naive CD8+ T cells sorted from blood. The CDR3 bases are TGCGCCAGCAGCCAAGATTCCGACTATAATTCACCCCTCCACTTT. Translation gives CASSQDSDYNSPLHF.